Shown below are 3 T cell receptor beta chains from a single sample sequenced in a study of blood T cell repertoires in COVID-19. Assay used: immunoSEQ multiplex PCR; TCRdb lists only in-frame clones, some missing. The sample holds some 220,000 clones, 80% to 90% seen once. The sample was peripheral blood. These receptors originate from a man aged 50 or older with acute or convalescent COVID-19.

V gene TRBV5-8 combines with J gene TRBJ2-5; 10 bases agree with TRBD1. With V trimmed by 8 bases and J by 1 base, 8 bases remained unmatched. The CDR3 extends over 15 amino acids. Looked up from germline, CDR1 is SGHTS and CDR2 is YDEGEE. The CDR3 here is CASTDRGLVQETQYF. For the CDR3, the DNA is TGTGCCAGTACCGACAGGGGGCTCGTCCAAGAGACCCAGTACTTC.

The chain employs TRBV12-3 or TRBV12-4 and TRBJ1-2; 7 bases agree with TRBD1. V lost 6 bases and J lost 4; bases outside the gene matches: 5. There are 13 residues in the CDR3. The CDR3 DNA reads as TGTGCCAGCAGCCCCGACAGGGTCTATGGCTACACCTTC. It translates to CASSPDRVYGYTF.

The chain carries TRBV27 and TRBJ2-5; D is possibly TRBD2 (6 bases). CDR3 length equals 14 residues. V was clipped by 3 bases and J by 1 base, with 9 bases between them. Per germline, CDR1 MNHEY and CDR2 SMNVEV (reference sequence). DNA for the CDR3: TGTGCCAGCAGTTTTAGGGACTTCCAAGAGACCCAGTACTTC. Translation: CASSFRDFQETQYF.